This is a list of T cell receptor beta chains from one sample in a study of blood T cell repertoires in COVID-19. Produced via immunoSEQ multiplex PCR; TCRdb's table is partial and in-frame only. The data contain approximately 200,000 clones, 85% of them singletons. The specimen sequenced was PBMCs or T cells enriched from blood (not recorded which). The receptors stem from a man in his forties who had recovered from COVID-19. The CDR3 runs from the conserved cysteine through the conserved F or W. D genes are given only for firm matches. A clone size is listed for some rows: how often the clone was seen (once, few, many), or a class if it is expanded.

>TRBV4-3|TRBD1|.|TRBJ1-2
CASSQEAGQGEGYTF
TGCGCCAGCAGCCAGGAAGCAGGACAGGGGGAAGGCTACACCTTC
>TRBV24-1|.|.|TRBJ2-1
CATSDGGRRVDEQFF
TGTGCCACCAGTGATGGAGGCAGGAGGGTCGATGAGCAGTTCTTC
>TRBV5-5|.|.|TRBJ2-7
CASSLGVTGGTGYEQYF
TGTGCCAGCAGCTTGGGCGTCACAGGTGGAACTGGGTACGAGCAGTACTTC
>TRBV5-1|.|.|TRBJ1-1
CASSEQGTEAFF
TGCGCCAGCAGTGAGCAGGGAACGGAAGCTTTCTTT
>TRBV28|.|.|TRBJ1-3
CASSPPRLSGNTIYF
TGTGCCAGCAGTCCGCCCAGGCTGTCTGGAAACACCATATATTTT
>TRBV5-5|.|few|TRBJ1-2
CASGTGLYGYTF
TGTGCCAGCGGAACAGGTCTCTATGGCTACACCTTC
>TRBV11-2|.|.|TRBJ1-6
CASSLDLTGSSPLHF
TGTGCCAGCAGCTTAGATCTAACGGGGAGTTCACCCCTCCACTTT
>TRBV5-1|.|.|TRBJ1-5
CASMMPGSNQPQHF
TGCGCCAGCATGATGCCAGGTAGCAATCAGCCCCAGCATTTT
>TRBV27|TRBD2|once|TRBJ2-7
CASSFLAGSYEQYF
TGTGCCAGCAGTTTTCTAGCGGGGAGCTACGAGCAGTACTTC
>TRBV20-1|TRBD1|.|TRBJ2-3
CSASVDRVFTDTQYF
TGCAGTGCTAGTGTGGACAGGGTGTTTACAGATACGCAGTATTTT
>TRBV19|TRBD1|.|TRBJ1-2
CASIEPGTGLYGYTF
TGTGCCAGTATTGAACCCGGGACAGGGCTCTATGGCTACACCTTC
>TRBV13|TRBD2|.|TRBJ2-6
CASSYGLAGETGANVLTF
TGTGCCAGCAGCTACGGACTAGCGGGAGAGACTGGGGCCAACGTCCTGACTTTC
>TRBV28|.|.|TRBJ2-7
CASRPSGTYEQYF
TGTGCCAGCAGACCCTCGGGAACCTACGAGCAGTACTTC
>TRBV4-3|TRBD2|.|TRBJ2-3
CASSQETSGRGDTQYF
TGCGCCAGCAGCCAGGAGACTAGCGGGAGGGGAGATACGCAGTATTTT
>TRBV12-3/TRBV12-4|.|.|TRBJ2-2
CASSQQVGELFF
TGTGCCAGCAGTCAACAGGTCGGGGAGCTGTTTTTT
>TRBV6-2/TRBV6-3|TRBD2|.|TRBJ2-5
CASSSFTSGSTETQYF
TGTGCCAGCAGCTCCTTTACTAGCGGGAGTACAGAGACCCAGTACTTC
>TRBV19|.|.|TRBJ1-1
CASSFKGGTEAFF
TGTGCCAGTAGTTTTAAAGGGGGAACTGAAGCTTTCTTT
>TRBV27|.|.|TRBJ1-5
CASSLSEWAESGGNQPQHF
TGTGCCAGCAGTTTATCGGAATGGGCAGAAAGTGGTGGCAATCAGCCCCAGCATTTT
>TRBV27|.|once|TRBJ2-7
CASSMTAVYEQYF
TGTGCCAGCAGTATGACTGCAGTTTACGAGCAGTACTTC
>TRBV5-1|TRBD1|.|TRBJ1-1
CASTGQDNTEAFF
TGCGCCAGCACCGGACAGGACAACACTGAAGCTTTCTTT
>TRBV5-5|.|.|TRBJ1-4
CASSSGGGPIYEKLFF
TGTGCCAGCAGCTCGGGAGGGGGTCCAATATATGAAAAACTGTTTTTT
>TRBV11-2|.|.|TRBJ2-3
CASSSSDTQYF
TGTGCCAGCAGCTCGTCAGATACGCAGTATTTT
>TRBV30|.|.|TRBJ1-1
CAWSRGAGSNTEAFF
TGTGCCTGGAGTCGGGGGGCAGGGTCGAACACTGAAGCTTTCTTT
>TRBV7-8|.|.|TRBJ1-4
CASSLVHGRAGATNEKLFF
TGTGCCAGCAGCTTAGTTCATGGCCGGGCGGGGGCAACTAATGAAAAACTGTTTTTT